What follows describes a single T cell receptor (beta chain). A single base is all that separates this from a far larger clone, so a read error is likely. The data were produced by immunoSEQ multiplex PCR, yet TCRdb's version contains in-frame clones alone and is incomplete. The data contain some 490,000 clones, roughly 80% of them singletons. The sample comes from a study of shared clonotypes between healthy human individuals. What was sequenced was PBMCs. The sequence derives from a woman aged 40 to 55 in good health. Some clones in this sample may be carry-over from other donors' samples.

The CDR3 protein is CASSLGRGAYEQYF. CDR3 coding DNA: TGCGCCAGCAGCTTGGGCAGGGGAGCCTACGAGCAGTACTTC. The chain recombines TRBV4-3 with TRBJ2-5; perhaps TRBD1 as D (6 bases). With the DNA end fitting TRBJ2-7 better, the J assignment may be wrong. Germline loops: CDR1 LGHNA, CDR2 YSLEER. The CDR3 has 14 residues.